This TCR beta chain is from a study of blood T cell repertoires in COVID-19. Study-level information: Material from acute and convalescent COVID-19 was sourced from the United States, Italy and Spain. From T cells, B-cell-depleted T cells, or PBMCs came the material, which was cDNA or gDNA.

Per the original data handling: How many nucleated cells were present was estimated from reference gene primer amplification. Here immunoSEQ multiplex PCR was the method, and the copy in TCRdb shows in-frame clones only, minus some. V, J and clone size reflect that table, while D and trimming were determined from the DNA. This table has fewer than 300,000 clones, more than 75% appearing once. This CDR3 has 14 residues. Trimming cost V 4 bases and J 6 bases, with 12 bases left between them. CDR1 and CDR2 from the germline V gene are SGHTA and FQGNSA. Sequences were obtained from peripheral blood. The chain has TRBV7-2 and TRBJ2-2, with D tentatively TRBD2 (5 bases). The TCR originated in a man in his forties who had recovered from COVID-19. CDR3 coding DNA: TGTGCCAGCAGCTCAAGCGGCTTTTCCGGGGAGCTGTTTTTT. Its protein is CASSSSGFSGELFF.